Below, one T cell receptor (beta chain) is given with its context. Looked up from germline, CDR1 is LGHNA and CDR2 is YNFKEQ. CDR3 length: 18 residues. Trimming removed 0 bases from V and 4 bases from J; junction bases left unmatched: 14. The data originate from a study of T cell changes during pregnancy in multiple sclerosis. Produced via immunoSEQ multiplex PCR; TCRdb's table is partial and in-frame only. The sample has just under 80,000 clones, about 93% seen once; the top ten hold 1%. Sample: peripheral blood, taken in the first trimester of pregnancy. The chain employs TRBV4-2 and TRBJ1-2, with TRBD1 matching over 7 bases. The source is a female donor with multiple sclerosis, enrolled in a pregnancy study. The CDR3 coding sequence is TGTGCCAGCAGCCAAGACCTCCAATCGGGACAGTTCTCCTATGGCTACACCTTC. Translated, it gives CASSQDLQSGQFSYGYTF.